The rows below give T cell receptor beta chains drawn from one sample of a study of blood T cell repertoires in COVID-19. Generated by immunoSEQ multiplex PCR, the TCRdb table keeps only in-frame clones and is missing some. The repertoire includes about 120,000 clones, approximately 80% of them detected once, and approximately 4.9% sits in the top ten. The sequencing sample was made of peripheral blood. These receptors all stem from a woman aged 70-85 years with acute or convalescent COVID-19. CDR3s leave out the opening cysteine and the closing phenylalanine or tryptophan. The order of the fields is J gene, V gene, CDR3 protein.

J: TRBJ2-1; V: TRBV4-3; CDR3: ASSQGYRGSFNEQF
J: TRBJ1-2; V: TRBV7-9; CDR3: ASEFLDPSGGYT
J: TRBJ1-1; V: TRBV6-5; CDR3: ASSQGNTEAF
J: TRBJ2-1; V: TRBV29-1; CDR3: SGTGAAYNEQF
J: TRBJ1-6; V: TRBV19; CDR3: ASTPDRDTYNSPLH
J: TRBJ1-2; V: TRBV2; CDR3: ASSPDRYRNYGYT
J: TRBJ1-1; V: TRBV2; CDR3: ASRVGAGRMNTEAF
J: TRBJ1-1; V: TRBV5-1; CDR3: ASSLAGGDTEAF
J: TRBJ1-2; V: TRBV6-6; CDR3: ASRLETEGGYT
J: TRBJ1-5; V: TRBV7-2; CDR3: ASSLRGTGTRIGNQPQH
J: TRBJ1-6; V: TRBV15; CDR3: ATSRDRTGRDSPLH
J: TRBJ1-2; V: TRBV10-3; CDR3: AISEETAYGYT
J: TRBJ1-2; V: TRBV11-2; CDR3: ASSYRPRANYGYT
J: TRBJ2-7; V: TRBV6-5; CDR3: ASKEDTLSEQY
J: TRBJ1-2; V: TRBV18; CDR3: ASSPQLYGYT
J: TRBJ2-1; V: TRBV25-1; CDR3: ASRGVHRAHNEQF
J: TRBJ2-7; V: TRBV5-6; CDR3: ASSAPGTGHHEQY
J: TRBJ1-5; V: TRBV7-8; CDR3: ASSLRRDQPQH
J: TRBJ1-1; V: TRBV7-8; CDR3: ASRGGQGTEAF
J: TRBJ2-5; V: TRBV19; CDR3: AASGLAGETQY
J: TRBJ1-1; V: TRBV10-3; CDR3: AITMTANTEAF
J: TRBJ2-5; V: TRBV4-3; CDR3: ASPSPFEARETQY
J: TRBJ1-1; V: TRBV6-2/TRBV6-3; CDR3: ASSTTLNTEAF
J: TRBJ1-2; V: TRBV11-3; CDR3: ASSSWTGSNYGYT
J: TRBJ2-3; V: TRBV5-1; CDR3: ASRGTRTDTQY
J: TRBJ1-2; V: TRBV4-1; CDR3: ASSQEITGYGYT
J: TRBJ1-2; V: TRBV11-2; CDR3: ASSLGTGTFSYT
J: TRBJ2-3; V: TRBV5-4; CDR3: ASSPGTSGSTDTQY
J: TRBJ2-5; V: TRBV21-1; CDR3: AGRQGDSAETQY
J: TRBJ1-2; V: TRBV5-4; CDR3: ASSLAGSNWGYT
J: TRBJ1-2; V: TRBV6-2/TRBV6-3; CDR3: ASSYSIGSNYGYT
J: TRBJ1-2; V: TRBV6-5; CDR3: ASSYKTVFYGYT
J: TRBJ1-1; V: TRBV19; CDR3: ASSVGANTEAF
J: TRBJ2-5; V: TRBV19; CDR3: ASSMRHRETQY
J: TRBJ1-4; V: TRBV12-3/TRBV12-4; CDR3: ASSPTGLGKLF
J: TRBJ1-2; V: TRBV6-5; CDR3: ASSYDRGPRGYT
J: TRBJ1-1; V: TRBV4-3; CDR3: ASSQDPQVNTEAF
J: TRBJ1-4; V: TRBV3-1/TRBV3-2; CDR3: ASRAGRAEKLF
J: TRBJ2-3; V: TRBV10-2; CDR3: ASSGTSGATDTQY
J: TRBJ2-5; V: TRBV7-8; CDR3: ASSSDRQETQY
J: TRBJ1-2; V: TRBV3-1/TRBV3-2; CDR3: ASSPQGFGDGYT
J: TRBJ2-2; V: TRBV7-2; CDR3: ATPKSRGMNTGELF
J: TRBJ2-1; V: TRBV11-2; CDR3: ASSPGQAVINEQF
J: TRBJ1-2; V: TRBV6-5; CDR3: ASSYTGRLNYGYT
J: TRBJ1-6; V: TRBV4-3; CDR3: ASRQGYNSPLH
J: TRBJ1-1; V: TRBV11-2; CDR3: ASISQGTEAF
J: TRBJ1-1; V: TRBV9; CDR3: ASSVAGRSTEAF
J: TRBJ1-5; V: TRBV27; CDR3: ASKRGNQPQH
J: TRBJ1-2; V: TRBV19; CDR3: ASISNTNRGLYGYT
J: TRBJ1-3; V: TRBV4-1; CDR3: ASSQDERAGSGNTIY
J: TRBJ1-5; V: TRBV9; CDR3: ASSNRIGQEYQPQH
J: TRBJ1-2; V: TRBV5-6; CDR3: ASSLLSGGVRYGYT